These 30 T cell receptor beta chains originate from one sample sequenced in a study of early T cells in non-severe SARS-CoV-2 infection. TCRdb reprocessed the 5' RACE reads via MiXCR and lists one record per CDR3 protein. Of 61,000 or so distinct CDR3 sequences in the sample, 9.5% to 15% are singletons; the top ten hold more than 0.9%. The sample here was whole blood, taken at baseline. These receptors originate from an adult who was a healthcare worker with PCR-confirmed SARS-CoV-2 infection or an uninfected control (not recorded which). The donor label of this sample is uncertain.

This clonotype was counted a few times. The chain has TRBV7-3 and TRBJ2-3, with 7 bases aligning to TRBD1. This CDR3 has 15 amino acids. CDR1 is SGHTA and CDR2 is FQGTGA in the germline V gene. V trimming: 5 bases; J trimming: 0 bases; junction bases outside the gene matches: 5. The CDR3 protein is CASSPRGQSTDTQYF. For the CDR3, the DNA is TGTGCCAGCAGCCCCCGGGGACAGAGCACAGATACGCAGTATTTT.

This clonotype showed up many times. V and J are TRBV5-1 and TRBJ1-5; D might be TRBD1 (6 bases). Germline loops: CDR1 SGHRS, CDR2 YFSETQ. There are 16 residues in the CDR3. Trimming took 0 bases from V and 2 from J, leaving 12 bases between them. This CDR3 reads CASSLGGGAGNQPQHF. DNA of the CDR3: TGCGCCAGCAGCTTGGGAGGGGGAGCGGGCAATCAGCCCCAGCATTTT. Filled out from reference TRBV5-1 and TRBJ1-5, the complete variable domain reads KAGVTQTPRYLIKTRGQQVTLSCSPISGHRSVSWYQQTPGQGLQFLFEYFSETQRNKGNFPGRFSGRQFSNSRSEMNVSTLELGDSALYLCASSLGGGAGNQPQHFGDGTRLSIL.

The rearrangement uses TRBV20-1 and TRBJ2-1, with TRBD2 matching over 12 bases. Unmatched junction bases numbered 12, after V lost 6 bases and J lost 9 bases. Per the germline V gene, CDR1 is DFQATT and CDR2 is SNEGSKA (reference sequence). The CDR3 extends over 15 amino acids. The CDR3 loop reads CSATRSSGGAGEQFF. The DNA of the CDR3 is TGCAGTGCGACCCGATCTAGCGGGGGGGCAGGTGAGCAGTTCTTC.

This clonotype was seen only a few times. The rearrangement links TRBV29-1 to TRBJ2-1; D uncertain. Trimming removed 1 base at V and 8 bases at J, with 18 bases between. Looked up from germline, CDR1 is SQVTM and CDR2 is ANQGSEA. This CDR3 has 15 amino acids. This CDR3 reads CSVEGELDTRDEQFF. CDR3 DNA: TGCAGCGTTGAAGGTGAACTGGATACAAGGGATGAGCAGTTCTTC.

The chain is built from TRBV7-9 and TRBJ2-1, with no clear D. Trimming took off 5 bases at V and 2 bases at J, with 4 bases between the two ends. This CDR3 contains 12 residues. Germline loops: CDR1 SEHNR, CDR2 FQNEAQ (reference sequence). This CDR3 is CASSRAYNEQFF. The CDR3, as DNA: TGTGCCAGCAGCCGGGCCTACAATGAGCAGTTCTTC.

This clonotype appeared a few times. This rearrangement joins TRBV7-2 to TRBJ1-5; D uncertain. The V gene lost 1 base and the J gene lost 2 bases, with 12 bases spanning the gap. The CDR3 contains 16 residues. The germline CDR1 and CDR2 sequences are SGHTA and FQGNSA. The CDR3 sequence: CASSLVASGRNQPQHF. CDR3 coding DNA: TGTGCCAGCAGCTTAGTTGCGTCCGGTCGCAATCAGCCCCAGCATTTT.

This clonotype appeared a few times. The V call is TRBV28, the J call TRBJ2-5; 13 bases are a match to TRBD2. The trim removed 6 bases at V and 5 bases at J, leaving 9 bases unmatched. The CDR3 extends over 16 amino acids. Germline-derived CDR1 and CDR2 are MDHEN and SYDVKM. Here the CDR3 DNA reads TGTGCCAGCAGGAAGACGGGGACTAGCGGGGCTGAGACCCAGTACTTC. Translated, it gives CASRKTGTSGAETQYF.

As for this clonotype: One end of the junction is discordant with germline, which a read error may explain. This rearrangement joins TRBV5-5 to TRBJ2-5, with D maybe TRBD1 (5 bases). In germline, CDR1 is SGHKS, CDR2 YYEKEE (reference sequence). The CDR3 runs 14 residues. DNA for the CDR3: TGTGCCAGCGGCTTACCCGACAGTGTAGAGACCCAGTACTTC. It encodes CASGLPDSVETQYF.

This clonotype has just a few counts. CDR3 DNA sequence: TGCAGTGCTAGTTCCGGGGGTTACTCTGGAAACACCATATATTTT. This codes for CSASSGGYSGNTIYF. The chain links TRBV20-1 to TRBJ1-3, with D possibly matching TRBD1 (5 bases). V was clipped by 3 bases and J by 0 bases, with 12 bases between them. Germline V gene lookup returns CDR1 DFQATT and CDR2 SNEGSKA (reference sequence). The CDR3 covers 15 residues.

The chain carries TRBV10-3 and TRBJ2-5; D unresolved. The germline V gene has CDR1 ENHRY and CDR2 SYGVKD. V gave up 8 bases and J gave up 3 bases, with 10 bases separating them. The CDR3 loop spans 12 amino acids. The CDR3: CAISGIEETQYF. The CDR3 DNA sequence: TGTGCCATCTCCGGTATCGAAGAGACCCAGTACTTC.

The sample holds many counts of this clonotype. The CDR3 nucleotides are TGTGCCTGGAGCACTAGCGGCCAGACCCAGTACTTC. Its protein is CAWSTSGQTQYF. V gene TRBV30 combines with J gene TRBJ2-5, with 8 bases that match TRBD2. CDR3 length equals 12 residues. Losses at the gene ends were 3 bases for V and 6 bases for J; bases not matched to a gene: 3. CDR1 and CDR2 from the germline V gene are GTSNPN and SVGIG (reference sequence).

The rearrangement joins TRBV3-1 to TRBJ2-3; D remains unclear. CDR1 is LGHDT and CDR2 is YNNKEL in the germline V gene (reference sequence). With 1 base removed from V and 0 bases from J, the gap between germline ends came to 8 bases. The CDR3 sequence is 15 residues long. Written as DNA, the CDR3 is TGTGCCAGCAGCCAAGTTTCATCTAGCACAGATACGCAGTATTTT. Amino acid sequence: CASSQVSSSTDTQYF.

This chain joins TRBV3-1 and TRBJ2-2; possible D gene TRBD1, 6 bases. CDR1 is LGHDT, CDR2 YNNKEL, per germline (reference sequence). The CDR3 is made up of 15 amino acids. The ends were cut back, 1 base at V and 5 bases at J, with 11 bases in the middle. The CDR3 is CASSQGPRGTGELFF. The CDR3 coding sequence is TGTGCCAGCAGCCAAGGCCCCAGGGGTACCGGGGAGCTGTTTTTT.

This clonotype was seen more than once but under ten times. The chain couples TRBV3-1 to TRBJ2-1; 8 bases align to TRBD2. The CDR3 is 16 amino acids. CDR1 and CDR2 from the germline V gene are LGHDT and YNNKEL (reference sequence). V gave up 2 bases and J gave up 9 bases; unmatched junction bases: 12. In nucleotides, the CDR3 is TGTGCCAGCAGCCAATACGGCGGGGGGTTTGGGATTGAGCAGTTCTTC. It yields the protein CASSQYGGGFGIEQFF.

This clonotype was counted at least ten times. V usage is TRBV7-2 and J usage is TRBJ1-5, with D unclear. This CDR3 has 16 amino acids. V was cut by 2 bases and J by 2 bases, with 13 bases left in between. CDR1 SGHTA and CDR2 FQGNSA come from the germline V gene. CDR3 loop: CASSLSQQIGNQPQHF. The CDR3 DNA is TGTGCCAGCAGCTTATCCCAGCAGATAGGCAATCAGCCCCAGCATTTT.

This clonotype occurred a few times. The chain has TRBV6-6 and TRBJ2-2; D assignment may be TRBD1 or TRBD2 (6 bases each). Germline-derived CDR1 and CDR2 are MNHNY and SVGAGI (reference sequence). The CDR3 is 18 amino acids. Trimming removed 0 bases at V and 4 bases at J, with 18 bases between. CDR3 amino acids: CASSYSNYRAGGTGELFF. The CDR3 DNA sequence: TGTGCCAGCAGTTACTCGAATTACAGGGCCGGGGGCACCGGGGAGCTGTTTTTT.

This clonotype was observed many times. V is TRBV12-3 or TRBV12-4 and J is TRBJ2-1; D may match TRBD1 or TRBD2 (6 bases each). With 3 bases removed from V and 9 bases from J, the gap between germline ends came to 18 bases. The CDR3 covers 15 residues. Here the CDR3 reads CASSLRLGGPGEQFF. In nucleotides, the CDR3 is TGTGCCAGCAGTTTGAGACTAGGGGGTCCGGGTGAGCAGTTCTTC.

The chain combines TRBV7-9 with TRBJ2-4, with 7 bases that match TRBD1. The CDR3 is 19 amino acids. Germline V CDR1 and CDR2: SEHNR, FQNEAQ (reference sequence). The J segment lost 2 bases and the V segment lost 2 bases, leaving 15 bases of the junction unmatched. CDR3 DNA sequence: TGTGCCAGCAGCTTAAACCGACCTTGGGACAGAGATTCCAAAAACATTCAGTACTTC. This translates into CASSLNRPWDRDSKNIQYF.

This clonotype was detected many times. The rearrangement links TRBV13 to TRBJ1-1; maybe TRBD1 (6 bases). The germline gives CDR1 PRHDT, CDR2 FYEKMQ (reference sequence). Trimming removed 5 bases from V and 0 bases from J, with 34 bases in between. CDR3 length: 22 residues. The DNA of the CDR3 is TGTGCCAGCAGCGCCCGTCTCACAGGGTTTGGGGGGGTCGGGCGCATGAACACTGAAGCTTTCTTT. It is translated as CASSARLTGFGGVGRMNTEAFF. Supplemented by reference TRBV13 and TRBJ1-1, the full variable domain reads AAGVIQSPRHLIKEKRETATLKCYPIPRHDTVYWYQQGPGQDPQFLISFYEKMQSDKGSIPDRFSAQQFSDYHSELNMSSLELGDSALYFCASSARLTGFGGVGRMNTEAFFGQGTRLTVV.

This clonotype has at least ten counts. This rearrangement joins TRBV29-1 to TRBJ2-3; 12 bases map to TRBD2. With V trimmed by 7 bases and J by 4 bases, 6 bases remained unmatched. The CDR3 has 14 residues. From germline, CDR1 is SQVTM and CDR2 ANQGSEA. CDR3 DNA sequence: TGCAGCGCCGGACTAGCGGGACGAGCAGATACGCAGTATTTT. Amino acid sequence: CSAGLAGRADTQYF.

The chain recombines TRBV27 with TRBJ1-6; D is unclear. Per the germline V gene, CDR1 is MNHEY and CDR2 is SMNVEV (reference sequence). The CDR3 has 16 amino acids. V lost 4 bases and J lost 12, with 22 bases in between. CDR3: CASSSYPWSAGVPLHF. The CDR3 DNA is TGTGCCAGCAGTTCATATCCTTGGTCAGCCGGTGTACCCCTCCACTTT.

This clonotype was seen only a few times. This chain links TRBV5-5 with TRBJ2-2, with 9 bases lining up with TRBD1. CDR1 is SGHKS, CDR2 YYEKEE, per germline (reference sequence). The CDR3 spans 14 residues. J gave up 6 bases and V 3 bases, and 3 bases lay outside the gene matches. The CDR3 loop reads CASSWGQGAGELFF. The CDR3 DNA follows: TGTGCCAGCAGCTGGGGACAGGGCGCCGGGGAGCTGTTTTTT.

This clonotype was detected a few times. The V gene is TRBV7-2, the J gene TRBJ2-2, with 8 bases lining up with TRBD1. The germline gives CDR1 SGHTA, CDR2 FQGNSA. The V gene end was trimmed by 5 bases and the J gene end by 5 bases; junction bases not matched to a gene: 7. The CDR3 is 15 amino acids. Written as DNA, the CDR3 is TGTGCCAGCAGCCCGTTACAGGGGGGAACCGGGGAGCTGTTTTTT. It specifies CASSPLQGGTGELFF.

The genes are TRBV29-1 and TRBJ2-2; 8 bases match TRBD1. This CDR3 has 13 amino acids. CDR1 is SQVTM, CDR2 ANQGSEA, per germline. V was pared by 4 bases and J by 5 bases, with 3 bases of the junction left unmatched. The CDR3 sequence is CSVGQGWTGELFF. The DNA of the CDR3 is TGCAGCGTTGGACAGGGGTGGACCGGGGAGCTGTTTTTT.

The rearrangement joins TRBV20-1 to TRBJ1-1; D possibly corresponds to TRBD1 (5 bases). The germline CDR1 and CDR2 sequences are DFQATT and SNEGSKA (reference sequence). The CDR3 has 14 residues. Trimming pared 3 bases from V and 5 bases from J, leaving 16 bases between. In nucleotides, the CDR3 is TGCAGTGCTAGTCAGGGTAGGAGCATGACTGAAGCTTTCTTT. This encodes CSASQGRSMTEAFF.

The rearrangement joins TRBV12-3 or TRBV12-4 to TRBJ1-5; D may be TRBD1 (5 bases). The CDR3 covers 15 residues. V was pared by 2 bases and J by 1 base, with 9 bases between. CDR3 nucleotides: TGTGCCAGCAGTTTATTGGCAGGGAGCAATCAGCCCCAGCATTTT. Its translation is CASSLLAGSNQPQHF.

Relative to its sample, this clonotype is medium-sized. The chain couples TRBV5-1 to TRBJ2-1; 15 nucleotides agree with TRBD2. Germline V CDR1 and CDR2: SGHRS, YFSETQ. V trimming: 4 bases; J trimming: 9 bases; junction bases outside the gene matches: 20. There are 20 residues in the CDR3. The CDR3 protein is CASSPVVTSGTSGGKTEQFF. The CDR3 coding sequence is TGCGCCAGCAGCCCAGTAGTCACCAGCGGGACTAGCGGGGGGAAGACTGAGCAGTTCTTC.

The chain has TRBV5-1 and TRBJ2-5; D unresolved. Trimming took 4 bases from V and 9 from J, leaving 16 bases between them. This CDR3 has 13 residues. Germline V gene lookup returns CDR1 SGHRS and CDR2 YFSETQ. CDR3 residues: CASSVDGVQSQYF. In DNA, the CDR3 is TGCGCCAGCAGCGTCGACGGAGTTCAGTCCCAGTACTTC.

This clonotype was counted many times. The V gene is TRBV7-7, the J gene TRBJ2-5; maybe TRBD1 (6 bases). Trimming pared 5 bases from V and 7 bases from J, leaving 17 bases between. CDR1 and CDR2 (germline): SSHAT, FNYEAQ (reference sequence). This CDR3 comprises 14 residues. For the CDR3, the DNA is TGTGCCAGCAGCCTTAATCAGGGGATCGGGACCCAGTACTTC. It yields the protein CASSLNQGIGTQYF. Together with reference TRBV7-7 and TRBJ2-5, the CDR3 gives the full variable domain: GAGVSQSPRYKVTKRGQDVTLRCDPISSHATLYWYQQALGQGPEFLTYFNYEAQPDKSGLPSDRFSAERPEGSISTLTIQRTEQRDSAMYRCASSLNQGIGTQYFGPGTRLLVL.

This clonotype was seen many times. This rearrangement joins TRBV19 to TRBJ2-1; 8 nucleotides line up with TRBD1. With V trimmed by 5 bases and J by 6 bases, 9 bases remained unmatched. The CDR3 length is 15 residues. Germline V gene data show CDR1 as LNHDA and CDR2 as SQIVND (reference sequence). The DNA of the CDR3 is TGTGCCAGTAGTTTGGGACAGGTGGTGAGCAATGAGCAGTTCTTC. Residues: CASSLGQVVSNEQFF.